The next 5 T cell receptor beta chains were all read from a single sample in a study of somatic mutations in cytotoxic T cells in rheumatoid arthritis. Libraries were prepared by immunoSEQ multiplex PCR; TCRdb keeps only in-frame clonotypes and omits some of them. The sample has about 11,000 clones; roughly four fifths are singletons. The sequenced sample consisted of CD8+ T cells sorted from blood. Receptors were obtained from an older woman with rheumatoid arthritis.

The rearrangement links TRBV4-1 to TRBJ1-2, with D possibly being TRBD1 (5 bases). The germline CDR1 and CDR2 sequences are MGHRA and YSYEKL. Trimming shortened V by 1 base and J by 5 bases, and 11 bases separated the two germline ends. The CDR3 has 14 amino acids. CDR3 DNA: TGCGCCAGCAGCCAAGGGGGGGGAAGGTATGGCTACACCTTC. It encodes CASSQGGGRYGYTF.

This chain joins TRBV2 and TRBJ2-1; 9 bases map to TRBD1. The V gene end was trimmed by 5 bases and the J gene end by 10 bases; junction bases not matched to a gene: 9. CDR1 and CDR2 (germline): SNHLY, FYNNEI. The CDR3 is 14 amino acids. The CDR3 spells CASSWMTGGGEQFF. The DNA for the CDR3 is TGTGCCAGCAGTTGGATGACAGGGGGAGGCGAGCAGTTCTTC.

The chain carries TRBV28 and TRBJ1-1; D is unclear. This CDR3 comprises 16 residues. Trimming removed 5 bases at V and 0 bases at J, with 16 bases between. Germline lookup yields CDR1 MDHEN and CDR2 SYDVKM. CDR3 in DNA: TGTGCCAGCAGTCTCACCCCGGTTCTCCTGAACACTGAAGCTTTCTTT. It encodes CASSLTPVLLNTEAFF.

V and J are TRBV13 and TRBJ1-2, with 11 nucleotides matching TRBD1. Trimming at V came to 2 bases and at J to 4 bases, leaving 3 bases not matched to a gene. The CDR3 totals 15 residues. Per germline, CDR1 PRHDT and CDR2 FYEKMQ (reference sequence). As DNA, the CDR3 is TGTGCCAGCAGCTTAACGGGACAGGGGGGCTATGGCTACACCTTC. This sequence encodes CASSLTGQGGYGYTF.

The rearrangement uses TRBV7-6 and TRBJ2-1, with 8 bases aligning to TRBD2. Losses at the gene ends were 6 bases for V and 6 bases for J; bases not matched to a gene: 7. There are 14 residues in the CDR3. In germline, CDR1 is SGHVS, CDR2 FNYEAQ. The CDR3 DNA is TGTGCCAGCAGTCAACCCGGGACTAGCAATGAGCAGTTCTTC. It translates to CASSQPGTSNEQFF.